This T cell receptor beta chain came from a study of identical twins (dated by TCRdb to 2016 to 2018). About the study as a whole: TCR alpha and beta repertoires from monozygotic twins, unrelated adults of various ages and cord blood were deep-sequenced to test whether fetal clonotypes persist. To rule out contamination, replicate twin experiments were performed at different times with different library preparation protocols. Broad study findings and their caveats: Because the same donors could not be followed over many years, the conclusions relied on cross-sectional statistical analysis. Fewer insertions were carried by abundant cord blood beta clonotypes; a weaker similar trend was observed in young adult naive repertoires, while no such trend was observed in memory repertoires. A weaker excess of twin sharing was found in beta out-of-frame sequences because the signal-to-noise ratio was lowered by fewer shared sequences. Out-of-frame TCR alpha sequences shared between twins showed an excess of low generation-probability sequences compared with coincidental sharing between unrelated individuals. Out-of-frame TCR alpha sharing in monozygotic twins was systematically underestimated by recombination models, whereas sharing between unrelated individuals was in agreement with the recombination models. Invariant T cells such as MAIT and iNKT could partly confound zero-insertion analyses, though diverse VJ usage argued against this for most clonotypes.

V is cut back by 7 bases and J by 4 bases, with 6 bases in the junction unmatched. From the cysteine through the phenylalanine, the CDR3 covers 12 amino acids. The sequence is cut down to CDR3 DNA, 36 bases in frame from base 1. CDR1 and CDR2, looked up from the germline V gene, are SQVTM and ANQGSEA. Notes on this clonotype: This receptor's antigen is unknown. Base qualities were left out, and no much larger clone turns up one base away.

Only healthy Caucasian donors were included. Library preparation was by 5' RACE. Sequencing instrument: Illumina HiSeq 2000. A universal primer binding site was introduced by template switching, and a unique molecular identifier was present in the final cDNA, enabling accurate counting of TCR cDNA molecules. Specific primers in the conserved constant-segment region were used to synthesize first-strand cDNA for TCR alpha and beta chains. To control for contamination, each cDNA library was double barcoded with a SMART-Mk sample barcode plus Illumina barcodes. TruSeq adapter sequences and Illumina sample barcodes were added in two successive PCR steps. The Illumina HiSeq platform was used with custom primers to sequence TCR alpha and beta cDNA libraries. The paper's processing steps were these. Unique molecular identifiers were extracted from raw reads with MiGEC, and CDR3 positions were determined with MiXCR. Recombination models were inferred per individual with the repgenHMM and IGoR tools using an EM algorithm. The analysis of shared clonotypes was done with the tcR package in R, with sharing normalized by the product of cloneset sizes. To study raw recombination without the effects of thymic and clonal selection, out-of-frame nonproductive sequences were analyzed. The raw public reads went through TCRdb reprocessing: fastp at Q25, MiXCR clone calling, in-frame beta chains kept. Rows matching on CDR3 protein sequence are summarized as one entry with the most common DNA and genes. The V and J calls were not made by the authors but by TCRdb's processing. Across this sample there are 1.5 million to 2 million distinct CDR3 sequences, with less than 35% seen only once. The top ten clonotypes cover under 0.35% of the sample.

The origin of this receptor is a newborn girl in good health. The sample comprised cord blood. The receptor chain draws on TRBV29-1 and TRBJ1-2; 7 nucleotides in the junction match TRBD1. At the DNA level, the sequence is TGCAGCGCCCGGGACAGTTTCTATGGCTACACCTTC. Protein translation: CSARDSFYGYTF.